These 16 T cell receptor beta chains were all obtained from the same sample, sequenced in a study of graft-versus-host responses after intestinal transplantation. These receptors' antigens are unknown. The protocol was immunoSEQ multiplex PCR, while the TCRdb copy is restricted to in-frame clones and leaves out a portion. The table has about 100,000 clones, roughly 87% seen once. The sequencing used unstimulated CD4+ T cells sorted from spleen or lymph node cells, collected before transplant. These receptors came from a human donor who was the organ donor for an intestinal transplant.

This CDR3 reads CASSEDPVGNSPLHF. DNA for the CDR3: TGTGCCAGCAGTGAAGATCCAGTAGGCAATTCACCCCTCCACTTT. The V and J genes are TRBV2 and TRBJ1-6; D not resolved. The germline CDR1 and CDR2 sequences are SNHLY and FYNNEI. This CDR3 contains 15 residues. The V end lost 1 base, the J end lost 7 bases, and 11 bases lay between the germline ends. Complete variable domain (other parts from reference TRBV2 and TRBJ1-6): EPEVTQTPSHQVTQMGQEVILRCVPISNHLYFYWYRQILGQKVEFLVSFYNNEISEKSEIFDDQFSVERPDGSNFTLKIRSTKLEDSAMYFCASSEDPVGNSPLHFGNGTRLTVT.

The chain combines TRBV4-2 with TRBJ1-2, with D perhaps TRBD1 (6 bases). The V and J ends lost 0 bases and 1 base respectively, with 21 bases between them. The CDR3 is 19 residues long. Germline CDR1 reads LGHNA; CDR2 reads YNFKEQ. Here the CDR3 DNA reads TGTGCCAGCAGCCAAGATTTCCGGCAGGGGATTCGGTTTAACTATGGCTACACCTTC. It codes for CASSQDFRQGIRFNYGYTF.

This chain connects TRBV6-1 to TRBJ1-2, with D unresolved. V lost 7 bases and J 4 bases, leaving 16 bases between the germline ends. The CDR3 runs to 14 residues. Looked up from germline, CDR1 is MNHNS and CDR2 is SASEGT. The CDR3 protein is CASTSGERSYGYTF. For the CDR3, the DNA is TGTGCCAGCACCAGCGGGGAGCGGAGCTATGGCTACACCTTC.

The gene calls are TRBV5-4 and TRBJ1-2, with TRBD1 matching 7 bases. Per the germline V gene, CDR1 is SGHNT and CDR2 is YYREEE (reference sequence). Trimming took 4 bases from V and 5 from J; bases not matched to a gene: 11. The CDR3 is 15 residues long. DNA of the CDR3: TGTGCCAGCAGCCCAAGTCGACAGGGTTGGTATGGCTACACCTTC. As protein: CASSPSRQGWYGYTF.

V is TRBV5-6 and J is TRBJ1-2; D is perhaps TRBD1 (5 bases). The CDR3 is 14 residues long. CDR1 and CDR2 from the germline V gene are SGHDT and YYEEEE. V was cut by 1 base and J by 8 bases, with 15 bases left in between. The CDR3 bases are TGTGCCAGCAGCTTGTGGGAACGGGGCAGCGGCTACACCTTC. Translating gives CASSLWERGSGYTF.

This clone was detected a few times. V gene TRBV7-3 combines with J gene TRBJ1-2; TRBD1 aligns across 8 bases. The CDR3 consists of 14 residues. V lost 5 bases to trimming and J lost 10 bases; unmatched junction nucleotides: 12. Germline V gives CDR1 SGHTA, CDR2 FQGTGA. The DNA for the CDR3 is TGTGCCAGCAGCCCAAGGGACAGGCTATCCGACTACACCTTC. It is translated as CASSPRDRLSDYTF. Looking up the rest from reference TRBV7-3 and TRBJ1-2 gives the full variable domain: GAGVSQTPSNKVTEKGKYVELRCDPISGHTALYWYRQSLGQGPEFLIYFQGTGAADDSGLPNDRFFAVRPEGSVSTLKIQRTERGDSAVYLCASSPRDRLSDYTFGSGTRLTVV.

The V and J genes are TRBV5-4 and TRBJ2-7; unclear D gene. V was shortened by 2 bases and J by 3 bases, with 9 bases between the two germline ends. The germline V gene encodes CDR1 SGHNT and CDR2 YYREEE (reference sequence). This CDR3 contains 13 residues. This CDR3 is CASSFYSSYEQYF. The CDR3 coding sequence is TGTGCCAGCAGCTTCTACTCTAGCTACGAGCAGTACTTC. Looking up the rest from reference TRBV5-4 and TRBJ2-7 gives the full variable domain: ETGVTQSPTHLIKTRGQQVTLRCSSQSGHNTVSWYQQALGQGPQFIFQYYREEENGRGNFPPRFSGLQFPNYSSELNVNALELDDSALYLCASSFYSSYEQYFGPGTRLTVT.

The gene calls are TRBV6-5 and TRBJ1-6; D ambiguous. V gave up 0 bases and J gave up 9 bases, with 15 bases separating them. There are 16 residues in the CDR3. Germline values: CDR1 MNHEY, CDR2 SVGAGI. The CDR3 nucleotides read TGTGCCAGCAGTTACTCTTTCCCGGAGGGATTTTCACCCCTCCACTTT. Its translation: CASSYSFPEGFSPLHF.

With respect to this clone: The conserved closing phenylalanine or tryptophan is absent in this CDR3, likely reflecting a read error. Because the CDR3's place on the DNA is in doubt, the DNA is left out and the CDR3 is given as listed by TCRdb. This rearrangement joins TRBV19 to TRBJ1-4. From germline, CDR1 is LNHDA and CDR2 SQIVND (reference sequence). Inclusive of both ends, the CDR3 amounts to 12 amino acids. CDR3 loop: CASSPPTLYLRS.

The chain employs TRBV6-5 and TRBJ1-5; D unclear. Between the trimmed V and J ends, which lost 1 base and 7 bases, there was a span of 8 bases. The CDR3 has 13 residues. Germline assignment: CDR1 MNHEY and CDR2 SVGAGI. The CDR3, as DNA: TGTGCCAGCAGTTACTATCGTCACCAGCCCCAGCATTTT. It is translated as CASSYYRHQPQHF.

The rearrangement uses TRBV7-2 and TRBJ1-3; TRBD1 matches at 7 bases. CDR1 and CDR2 from the germline V gene are SGHTA and FQGNSA. The CDR3 loop spans 14 amino acids. Unmatched junction bases numbered 2, after V lost 5 bases and J lost 1 base. Written as DNA, the CDR3 is TGTGCCAGCAGCCTACAGGGGTCTGGAAACACCATATATTTT. Protein: CASSLQGSGNTIYF.

The CDR3 here is CASSSRWGGDQPQHF. The CDR3 region has the DNA TGTGCCAGCAGCTCCCGGTGGGGGGGTGATCAGCCCCAGCATTTT. The chain is built from TRBV7-8 and TRBJ1-5; D may be TRBD1 (5 bases). This CDR3 has 15 residues. Between the trimmed V and J ends, which lost 4 bases and 5 bases, there was a span of 15 bases. Germline CDR1 and CDR2: SGHVS and FQNEAQ.

J is TRBJ2-7 and V is TRBV6-1; D might be TRBD1 (6 bases). Germline V gene data show CDR1 as MNHNS and CDR2 as SASEGT. Trimming stripped 6 bases from V and 4 bases from J, with 16 bases between. CDR3 length equals 14 residues. CDR3 residues: CASREQGLGYEQYF. CDR3 bases: TGTGCCAGCAGGGAACAGGGATTAGGGTACGAGCAGTACTTC.

V usage is TRBV7-2 and J usage is TRBJ2-1; 9 bases are a match to TRBD2. With V trimmed by 7 bases and J by 6 bases, 7 bases remained unmatched. The CDR3 has 14 residues. Germline CDR1 and CDR2: SGHTA and FQGNSA. CDR3 protein: CASNPLAGLNEQFF. The DNA of the CDR3 is TGTGCCAGCAACCCCCTAGCGGGGCTCAATGAGCAGTTCTTC.

A few counts support this clone. The genes are TRBV7-9 and TRBJ1-3, with TRBD1 matching over 7 bases. This CDR3 spans 14 amino acids. J gave up 1 base and V 10 bases, and 7 bases lay outside the gene matches. Germline V gene data show CDR1 as SEHNR and CDR2 as FQNEAQ (reference sequence). The CDR3 reads CAISRQGSGNTIYF. The DNA of the CDR3 is TGTGCCATCTCTAGACAGGGATCTGGAAACACCATATATTTT.

V is TRBV30 and J is TRBJ1-1, with D perhaps matching TRBD1 (5 bases). Germline values: CDR1 GTSNPN, CDR2 SVGIG (reference sequence). The CDR3 runs 13 residues. Trimming left V 2 bases short and J 1 base short, with 8 bases between. This CDR3 is CAWSYTGNTEAFF. Here the CDR3 DNA reads TGTGCCTGGAGTTACACAGGGAACACTGAAGCTTTCTTT.